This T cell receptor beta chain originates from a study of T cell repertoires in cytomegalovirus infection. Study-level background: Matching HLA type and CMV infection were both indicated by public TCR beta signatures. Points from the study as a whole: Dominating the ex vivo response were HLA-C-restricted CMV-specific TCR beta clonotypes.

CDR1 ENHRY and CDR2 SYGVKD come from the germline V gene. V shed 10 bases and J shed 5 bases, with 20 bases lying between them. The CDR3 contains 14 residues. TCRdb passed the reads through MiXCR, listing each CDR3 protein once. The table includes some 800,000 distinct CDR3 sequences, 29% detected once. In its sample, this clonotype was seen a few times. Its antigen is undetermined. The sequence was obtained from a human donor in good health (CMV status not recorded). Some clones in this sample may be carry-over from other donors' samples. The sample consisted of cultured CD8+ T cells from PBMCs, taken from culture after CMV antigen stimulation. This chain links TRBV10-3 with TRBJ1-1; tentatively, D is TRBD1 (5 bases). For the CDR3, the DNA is TGTGCCACCTATCAGCCGGGGAAGGGGACTGAAGCTTTCTTT. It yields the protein CATYQPGKGTEAFF.